The rows below give T cell receptor beta chains drawn from one sample of a study of cytomegalovirus exposure and HLA in healthy donors. Repertoires were generated with immunoSEQ multiplex PCR, while TCRdb's copy carries only in-frame clones and drops some. In the table there are roughly 120,000 clones, 70% to 80% of which are singletons. The sample consisted of PBMCs. The receptors here all came from a woman in her thirties or forties in good health and CMV-seropositive. Each CDR3 is given with its conserved first and last residue. The order of the fields is V gene, J gene, CDR3 protein.

V: TRBV6-5; J: NA; CDR3: CASSGTGGTYEQYF
V: TRBV7-8; J: TRBJ2-7; CDR3: CASSLSPGKHEQYF
V: TRBV11-2; J: TRBJ1-1; CDR3: CASSHPPGQGGTEAFF
V: TRBV6-6; J: TRBJ2-5; CDR3: CASSYSKAGQETQYF
V: TRBV27; J: TRBJ2-7; CDR3: CASTSSGTGLGQYF
V: TRBV7-2; J: TRBJ2-7; CDR3: CASSFRTSGGLSYEQYF
V: TRBV5-6; J: TRBJ2-7; CDR3: CASSPGQGFYEQYF
V: TRBV7-2; J: TRBJ1-2; CDR3: CASRSPTGNYGYTF
V: TRBV4-1; J: TRBJ1-6; CDR3: CASSQGGAALTLHF
V: TRBV5-1; J: TRBJ1-1; CDR3: CASSLEQNTEAFF
V: TRBV9; J: TRBJ2-7; CDR3: CASSVSGGADEQYF
V: TRBV6-1; J: TRBJ2-7; CDR3: CASSHRATTYEQYF
V: TRBV11-1; J: TRBJ2-5; CDR3: CASSLAQGEETQYF
V: TRBV30; J: TRBJ1-2; CDR3: CAWLEDYGYTF
V: TRBV10-3; J: TRBJ1-1; CDR3: CAISDFAGQLILNTEAFF
V: TRBV7-9; J: TRBJ2-1; CDR3: CASSLPSSGSSYNEQFF